This TCR beta chain came from a study of cytomegalovirus exposure and HLA in healthy donors. TCRdb's copy holds only in-frame clones and misses some; the assay was immunoSEQ multiplex PCR. The sample records about 72,000 clones, roughly 94% being singletons. The CDR3 totals 14 residues. The V end was cut by 1 base, the J end by 0 bases, with 4 bases between. The germline V gene has CDR1 SGHTA and CDR2 FQGNSA. The sequence was obtained from a woman aged 18-29 years in good health and CMV-seronegative. Sample: PBMCs. This chain connects TRBV7-2 to TRBJ2-1; no firm D call. CDR3 residues: CASSLDGSYNEQFF. The CDR3 DNA follows: TGTGCCAGCAGCTTAGACGGCTCCTACAATGAGCAGTTCTTC.